This T cell receptor beta chain came from a study of shared clonotypes between healthy human individuals. As for the study in general: Two women and a few men aged 18 to 49 made up the donors. There were three CD4 naive, three CD4 memory, two CD8 naive and one CD8 memory plates per donor. General observations from the study: Although depth was large, rarefaction showed that sequencing of the sorted subsets was incomplete.

Regarding this clone: The antigen remains unidentified.

Profiling relied on immunoSEQ multiplex PCR, and the TCRdb table lists in-frame clones only, not all of them. This sample has approximately 100,000 clones; around 64% occur once, and the top ten carry over 20%. Germline CDR1 reads SGHAT; CDR2 reads FQNNGV. V was shortened by 2 bases and J by 4 bases, with 12 bases between the two germline ends. CDR3 length: 14 residues. V is TRBV11-2 and J is TRBJ2-7; D gene uncertain. This TCR came from a woman in her 30s in good health. The sample was memory CD8+ T cells sorted from blood. Subset described: CD45RO+ cells pooled with CCR7-negative TemRA cells. In DNA, the CDR3 is TGTGCCAGCAGCTTATGGTCCCTTACTTACGAGCAGTACTTC. Protein sequence: CASSLWSLTYEQYF.